The 18 T cell receptor beta chains reported below all come from one sample, sequenced in a study of glioma-infiltrating T cells. Amplification of TCR alpha and beta CDR3 regions from RNA used iRepertoire nested multiplex PCR. TCRdb independently ran MiXCR on the multiplex PCR reads; one entry per CDR3 protein. The repertoire includes around 170,000 distinct CDR3 sequences, around 45% of them detected once, and roughly 5.4% sits in the top ten. Material for sequencing was glioma tissue, nonneoplastic brain tissue, or PBMCs (not recorded which). The receptor set was obtained from a human donor with low-grade glioma or glioblastoma, undergoing nonglioma brain surgery, or in good health (not recorded which).

This clonotype showed up many times. The J gene is TRBJ2-2, the V gene TRBV6-1, with 8 bases aligning to TRBD2. The CDR3 runs 15 residues. V lost 5 bases, J lost 0 bases, and 2 bases stayed unmatched. The germline V gene has CDR1 MNHNS and CDR2 SASEGT. The CDR3 loop is CASSWGLANTGELFF. The CDR3 DNA reads as TGTGCCAGCAGTTGGGGACTAGCGAACACCGGGGAGCTGTTTTTT.

The gene calls are TRBV20-1 and TRBJ2-7; D is ambiguous. The CDR3 has 16 residues. V shed 0 bases and J shed 4 bases, with 19 bases lying between them. Germline CDR1 and CDR2: DFQATT and SNEGSKA (reference sequence). Here the CDR3 DNA reads TGCAGTGCTAGAGATCTCAGTTCGACCAAAGGGTACGAGCAGTACTTC. This codes for CSARDLSSTKGYEQYF.

The chain joins TRBV20-1 to TRBJ2-1; D unresolved. The V gene lost 0 bases and the J gene lost 3 bases, with 12 bases spanning the gap. The CDR3 has 15 residues. Germline CDR1 and CDR2: DFQATT and SNEGSKA (reference sequence). CDR3 bases: TGCAGTGCTAGAGATTCCTCTGCCTTCTACAATGAGCAGTTCTTC. Its translation: CSARDSSAFYNEQFF.

V usage is TRBV12-3 or TRBV12-4 and J usage is TRBJ2-5; 9 bases agree with TRBD1. V was clipped by 5 bases and J by 9 bases; unmatched bases: 10. The CDR3 runs to 14 residues. The CDR3, as DNA: TGTGCCAGCAGTCCGGTACAGGGGGCGAATGCCCAGTACTTC. Protein sequence: CASSPVQGANAQYF.

The table lists this clonotype with a few counts. This chain connects TRBV7-9 to TRBJ1-3; TRBD1 is a possible D gene (5 bases). This CDR3 has 15 residues. Germline CDR1 SEHNR, CDR2 FQNEAQ (reference sequence). V lost 1 base to trimming and J lost 5 bases, with 12 bases between them. Here the CDR3 DNA reads TGTGCCAGCAGCTTAGGACCAGGGCCCAGAAACACCATATATTTT. Translated: CASSLGPGPRNTIYF.

This clonotype was counted a few times. The chain carries TRBV7-2 and TRBJ2-1, with TRBD1 as a possible D gene (7 bases). The CDR3 sequence is 17 residues long. Deletions cut 0 bases from V and 7 bases from J, with 19 bases between. Germline V gene data show CDR1 as SGHTA and CDR2 as FQGNSA. Written as DNA, the CDR3 is TGTGCCAGCAGCTTAGCTTGGTCGGCAGGGGGGTTTAATGAGCAGTTCTTC. Its protein is CASSLAWSAGGFNEQFF.

This clonotype appeared once. One base away lies a much larger clone, so this may be a sequencing read error. The chain uses TRBV12-3 or TRBV12-4 and TRBJ1-5; 8 nucleotides agree with TRBD1. This CDR3 region has 15 residues. Trimming at V came to 6 bases and at J to 4 bases, leaving 8 bases not matched to a gene. CDR3 in DNA: TGTGCCAGCAGCGCCTGGACAGGGTATAATCAGCCCCAGCATTTT. This codes for CASSAWTGYNQPQHF.

This clonotype has a handful of counts. A read error is possible here, since a much larger clone lies one base away. The chain employs TRBV25-1 and TRBJ1-4; weak D call: TRBD1 (5 bases). Trimming pared 3 bases from V and 0 bases from J, leaving 8 bases between. Germline V lookup: CDR1 MGHDK, CDR2 SYGVNS. The CDR3 is made up of 15 amino acids. CDR3 nucleotide sequence: TGTGCCAGCAGTGACCGACAGTCAACTAATGAAAAACTGTTTTTT. Amino acids: CASSDRQSTNEKLFF.

Concerning this clonotype itself: A much larger clonotype is one base distant, so this may be a read error. The rearrangement uses TRBV3-1 and TRBJ1-6; D uncertain. V lost 2 bases and J lost 7, with 12 bases in between. The CDR3 spans 15 residues. The germline gives CDR1 LGHDT, CDR2 YNNKEL (reference sequence). This chain's CDR3 is CASSQTSDCNSPLHF. The DNA for the CDR3 is TGTGCCAGCAGCCAAACCTCGGACTGCAATTCACCCCTCCACTTT.

This clonotype was detected many times. Here the CDR3 DNA reads TGCAGTTCCGGTGGCTACACCTTC. Encoded protein: CSSGGYTF. The chain couples TRBV20-1 to TRBJ1-2; D not certain. The germline V and J ends were trimmed by 8 bases and 7 bases, with 5 bases remaining between them. The CDR3 runs 8 residues. CDR1 is DFQATT and CDR2 is SNEGSKA in the germline V gene (reference sequence).

The genes are TRBV4-1 and TRBJ2-2; 8 bases align to TRBD2. Germline CDR1 reads MGHRA; CDR2 reads YSYEKL. Trimming at V came to 1 base and at J to 1 base, leaving 2 bases not matched to a gene. This CDR3 is built from 16 residues. The CDR3 sequence is CASSQGLAGNTGELFF. In DNA form, the CDR3 reads TGCGCCAGCAGCCAAGGGCTAGCGGGGAACACCGGGGAGCTGTTTTTT.

This clonotype was counted a single time. A read error may be the cause here, since a much bigger clone is one base away. V gene TRBV28 combines with J gene TRBJ2-7, with TRBD1 as a possible D gene (5 bases). The CDR3 has 14 amino acids. The germline V gene encodes CDR1 MDHEN and CDR2 SYDVKM. The germline V and J ends were trimmed by 6 bases and 1 base, with 13 bases remaining between them. In DNA, the CDR3 is TGTGCCAGCAGGCGACCAGGACAATCCTACGAGCAGTACTTC. As protein: CASRRPGQSYEQYF. Full variable domain (outside the CDR3, taken from reference TRBV28 and TRBJ2-7): DVKVTQSSRYLVKRTGEKVFLECVQDMDHENMFWYRQDPGLGLRLIYFSYDVKMKEKGDIPEGYSVSREKKERFSLILESASTNQTSMYLCASRRPGQSYEQYFGPGTRLTVT.

The chain joins TRBV18 to TRBJ2-1, with D uncertain. The germline V gene encodes CDR1 KGHSH and CDR2 LQKENI. The CDR3 has 12 amino acids. V was cut by 0 bases and J by 9 bases, with 6 bases left in between. The CDR3 is CASSPPSSEQFF. CDR3 nucleotides: TGTGCCAGCTCACCACCTTCAAGTGAGCAGTTCTTC.

With respect to this clonotype: This may stem from a read error, because a much larger clone lies one nucleotide away. The chain uses TRBV20-1 and TRBJ1-2; 9 bases fit TRBD1. CDR1 is DFQATT and CDR2 is SNEGSKA in the germline V gene (reference sequence). The CDR3 is made up of 16 amino acids. The J segment lost 7 bases and the V segment lost 5 bases, leaving 17 bases of the junction unmatched. The CDR3 spells CSAHPETGGISGGYTF. The CDR3 nucleotides are TGCAGTGCTCACCCTGAGACAGGGGGAATATCGGGTGGCTACACCTTC.

Concerning this clonotype: It may be a read error: a sequence one base away is much more abundant. As the CDR3 is not closed by the conserved phenylalanine or tryptophan, this likely results from a read error. This chain connects TRBV10-3 to TRBJ2-1, with a tentative D call TRBD2 (5 bases). The V end was cut by 10 bases, the J end by 6 bases, with 19 bases between. Germline-derived CDR1 and CDR2 are ENHRY and SYGVKD. The CDR3 has 14 amino acids. The DNA of the CDR3 is TGTGCCAGCCGTAAGGAGGAGCTTTCCAATGAGCAGTTCTTA. It translates to CASRKEELSNEQFL.

This clonotype was recorded at least ten times. V usage is TRBV6-1 and J usage is TRBJ2-7; D not certain. CDR1 and CDR2 from the germline V gene are MNHNS and SASEGT. CDR3 size: 14 residues. Deletions cut 7 bases from V and 6 bases from J, with 19 bases between. Written as DNA, the CDR3 is TGTGCCAGCACCTCTTTTCTCATACCCTCCGAGCAGTACTTC. Its translation is CASTSFLIPSEQYF.

In its sample, this clonotype was seen many times. The genes are TRBV20-1 and TRBJ1-1; the D is unclear. CDR1 DFQATT and CDR2 SNEGSKA come from the germline V gene (reference sequence). CDR3 length equals 13 residues. V was trimmed by 5 bases and J by 1 base, leaving 11 bases between them. This CDR3 is CSAHSPTNTEAFF. In DNA form, the CDR3 reads TGCAGTGCTCACTCCCCCACGAACACTGAAGCTTTCTTT.

This clonotype was recorded at least ten times. In nucleotides, the CDR3 is TGTGCCAGCAGCCAATCCGGGAAGTTCTATGGCTACACCTTC. It yields the protein CASSQSGKFYGYTF. The chain links TRBV3-1 to TRBJ1-2; no reliable D call. V was shortened by 2 bases and J by 4 bases, with 11 bases between the two germline ends. CDR1 LGHDT and CDR2 YNNKEL come from the germline V gene (reference sequence). The CDR3 covers 14 residues.